What follows are 25 T cell receptor beta chains derived from one specimen sequenced in a study of regulatory T cells in long-lasting Graves disease. HTBI primers from iRepertoire and Arm-PCR of CDR3 regions yielded the TCR beta libraries. TCRdb re-analysed the multiplex PCR reads in MiXCR, keeping a single row per CDR3 protein. This table holds 350,000 to 500,000 distinct CDR3 sequences, roughly 15% found once. Stated time point: newly diagnosed GD, antithyroid drugs for less than 3 months. From PBMCs, RNA was extracted and then used to make the TCR library. These same records also appear under a second study, on T cells in Graves' hyperthyroidism and ophthalmopathy.

Sequenced here: peripheral blood mononuclear cells (PBMCs), sampled at new diagnosis, from a patient treated with antithyroid drugs. These receptors originate from a woman in her twenties or thirties with Graves disease.

This clonotype was seen only a few times. The chain uses TRBV14 and TRBJ2-1; a possible D gene is TRBD2 (7 bases). The length of the CDR3 is 17 residues. Deletions cut 4 bases from V and 4 bases from J, with 20 bases between. Germline CDR1 is SGHDN and CDR2 is FVKESK. In nucleotides, the CDR3 is TGTGCCAGCAGCCTCTTCACAGGGAGGGGTGGATACAATGAGCAGTTCTTC. It specifies CASSLFTGRGGYNEQFF. Drawing the rest from reference TRBV14 and TRBJ2-1, the complete variable domain is EAGVTQFPSHSVIEKGQTVTLRCDPISGHDNLYWYRRVMGKEIKFLLHFVKESKQDESGMPNNRFLAERTGGTYSTLKVQPAELEDSGVYFCASSLFTGRGGYNEQFFGPGTRLTVL.

Regarding this clonotype: A read error may be the cause here, since a much bigger clone is one base away. The rearrangement links TRBV7-9 to TRBJ2-7; D might be TRBD1 or TRBD2, each matching 6 bases. In germline, CDR1 is SEHNR, CDR2 FQNEAQ (reference sequence). The CDR3 runs 14 residues. V dropped 1 base and J dropped 5 bases, with 12 bases sitting between them. This CDR3 is CASSLGGAVDEQYF. CDR3 sequence (DNA): TGTGCCAGCAGCTTAGGGGGGGCTGTCGACGAGCAGTACTTC.

This clonotype was detected only a few times. This chain links TRBV2 with TRBJ2-3, with 11 bases that match TRBD2. After removal of 6 bases from V and 0 bases from J, the junction contained 5 bases not matched to a gene. Germline V gene sequence: CDR1 SNHLY, CDR2 FYNNEI. This CDR3 is built from 16 residues. The CDR3, as DNA: TGTGCCAGCAGACTTCGACTAGCGGGGAGCACAGATACGCAGTATTTT. Its protein is CASRLRLAGSTDTQYF.

This clonotype was seen a handful of times. The chain is built from TRBV4-1 and TRBJ2-7, with TRBD2 as a possible D gene (6 bases). The CDR3 totals 15 residues. V lost 2 bases to trimming and J lost 4 bases, with 15 bases between them. CDR1 and CDR2 (germline): MGHRA, YSYEKL. The CDR3 loop is CASSQQGGPEYEQYF. In nucleotides, the CDR3 is TGCGCCAGCAGCCAACAAGGAGGGCCTGAATACGAGCAGTACTTC.

This clonotype showed up many times. The genes are TRBV27 and TRBJ1-5; TRBD1 matches 10 bases. This CDR3 comprises 15 residues. Per germline, CDR1 MNHEY and CDR2 SMNVEV (reference sequence). Trimming cost V 6 bases and J 2 bases; bases outside gene matches: 4. In nucleotides, the CDR3 is TGTGCCAGCAGGGCGACAGGGGGCGGCAATCAGCCCCAGCATTTT. Encoded protein: CASRATGGGNQPQHF.

The chain links TRBV6-1 to TRBJ2-7; 9 bases are a match to TRBD2. V lost 6 bases to trimming and J lost 4 bases; unmatched junction nucleotides: 4. This CDR3 is 13 amino acids long. Per germline, CDR1 MNHNS and CDR2 SASEGT. The CDR3 DNA sequence: TGTGCCAGCAGGCCTAGCGGGGCGTACGAGCAGTACTTC. Encoded protein: CASRPSGAYEQYF.

This clonotype came up many times. The gene calls are TRBV3-1 and TRBJ1-2, with TRBD1 as a possible D gene (5 bases). The V gene's germline CDR1 is LGHDT and CDR2 YNNKEL (reference sequence). Trimming pared 2 bases from V and 4 bases from J, leaving 14 bases between. The CDR3 has 15 amino acids. The CDR3 nucleotides are TGTGCCAGCAGCCAACGACCCGGGGGGGGCTATGGCTACACCTTC. Protein sequence: CASSQRPGGGYGYTF.

This clonotype was counted only a few times. This rearrangement joins TRBV28 to TRBJ2-2; no firm D call. This CDR3 has 13 residues. Germline loops: CDR1 MDHEN, CDR2 SYDVKM. Trimming shortened V by 6 bases and J by 6 bases, and 11 bases separated the two germline ends. The CDR3 sequence: CASRATGAGELFF. The CDR3 DNA sequence: TGTGCCAGCAGAGCCACTGGGGCCGGGGAGCTGTTTTTT.

Concerning this clonotype itself: The junction differs from germline at one of its ends, possibly a read error. This chain connects TRBV7-2 to TRBJ1-5; D ambiguous. The CDR3 is 12 amino acids. Germline CDR1 SGHTA, CDR2 FQGNSA. CDR3 coding DNA: TGCGCCAGCAGGCCGGGCAATCAGCCCCAGCATTTT. Translated: CASRPGNQPQHF.

The genes are TRBV4-1 and TRBJ2-5; 10 bases line up with TRBD2. CDR3 length equals 17 residues. V was clipped by 1 base and J by 5 bases; unmatched bases: 10. Germline loops: CDR1 MGHRA, CDR2 YSYEKL. Here the CDR3 reads CASSQASGSVLGETQYF. The DNA for the CDR3 is TGCGCCAGCAGCCAAGCTAGCGGGAGTGTATTAGGGGAGACCCAGTACTTC.

The CDR3 spells CSARDFTSGSGYNEQFF. The CDR3 nucleotides read TGCAGTGCTAGAGATTTCACTAGCGGGAGTGGGTACAATGAGCAGTTCTTC. This chain connects TRBV20-1 to TRBJ2-1; 11 nucleotides match TRBD2. Germline trimming cut 0 bases from V and 4 bases from J; bases unmatched to any gene: 8. The CDR3 length is 17 residues. Germline V gene lookup returns CDR1 DFQATT and CDR2 SNEGSKA (reference sequence).

This clonotype was picked up many times. The V and J genes are TRBV28 and TRBJ2-2; TRBD1 is a possible D gene (6 bases). V lost 3 bases to trimming and J lost 3 bases, with 20 bases between them. The CDR3 totals 18 residues. Germline V gene data show CDR1 as MDHEN and CDR2 as SYDVKM. The CDR3 here is CASSFPETGSWYTGELFF. For the CDR3, the DNA is TGTGCCAGCAGTTTTCCAGAGACAGGTTCTTGGTACACCGGGGAGCTGTTTTTT.

This clonotype has at least ten counts. The germline gene is not matched at one end of the junction; a read error may be the cause. The gene calls are TRBV5-1 and TRBJ2-5, with TRBD1 matching over 8 bases. The CDR3 is 14 residues long. Looked up from germline, CDR1 is SGHRS and CDR2 is YFSETQ. DNA for the CDR3: TGTGCCAGCAGCACGACAGGGGCACAAGAGACCCAGTACTTC. Protein: CASSTTGAQETQYF.

This clonotype has at least ten counts. The gene calls are TRBV28 and TRBJ1-6; possibly TRBD1 for D (5 bases). V lost 2 bases and J lost 9, with 14 bases in between. There are 15 residues in the CDR3. Germline-derived CDR1 and CDR2 are MDHEN and SYDVKM. CDR3 sequence: CASSLAMGGGSPLHF. The CDR3 region has the DNA TGTGCCAGCAGTTTAGCAATGGGGGGGGGTTCACCCCTCCACTTT.

In this sample, this clonotype turned up many times. The chain couples TRBV5-8 to TRBJ2-7; D unresolved. CDR3 length equals 15 residues. The V and J ends lost 2 bases and 5 bases respectively, with 17 bases between them. In germline, CDR1 is SGHTS, CDR2 YDEGEE. CDR3 nucleotides: TGTGCCAGCAGCTTTGGTTCGACGCAAGGTAACGAGCAGTACTTC. Residues: CASSFGSTQGNEQYF.

At least ten counts were recorded for this clonotype. The chain uses TRBV20-1 and TRBJ2-1; the match to TRBD1 covers 11 bases. V was clipped by 6 bases and J by 9 bases; unmatched bases: 7. This CDR3 is 13 amino acids long. CDR1 DFQATT and CDR2 SNEGSKA come from the germline V gene (reference sequence). In DNA, the CDR3 is TGCAGTGCGACCGGGACAGGGGGGCCTGAGCAGTTCTTC. Translating gives CSATGTGGPEQFF.

This chain connects TRBV14 to TRBJ2-7; D gene unclear. V lost 3 bases, J lost 4 bases, and 10 bases lay in between. Germline CDR1 and CDR2: SGHDN and FVKESK. CDR3 length: 13 residues. The CDR3 sequence is CASSHRARYEQYF. The CDR3 bases are TGTGCCAGCAGCCACCGGGCCAGGTACGAGCAGTACTTC.

Many counts were recorded for this clonotype. The genes are TRBV12-3 or TRBV12-4 and TRBJ2-5, with TRBD2 identical over 14 bases. This CDR3 is 15 amino acids long. The junction had 4 bases not matched to a gene; V was cut back by 5 bases and J by 5 bases. Here the CDR3 DNA reads TGTGCCAGCAGTCCAGGGACTAGCGGGAGTGAGACCCAGTACTTC. Translation gives CASSPGTSGSETQYF.

This clonotype appeared a few times. The CDR3 here is CSARDLTGGISQHF. In DNA form, the CDR3 reads TGCAGTGCTAGAGATCTCACAGGGGGCATATCCCAGCATTTT. The rearrangement links TRBV20-1 to TRBJ1-5, with 9 positions matching TRBD1. CDR1 and CDR2 (germline): DFQATT, SNEGSKA (reference sequence). J gave up 11 bases and V 0 bases, and 8 bases lay outside the gene matches. The length of the CDR3 is 14 residues.

This clonotype was counted between two and nine times. V is TRBV9 and J is TRBJ2-1; TRBD1 matches 8 bases. The CDR3 is made up of 15 amino acids. Trimming cost V 0 bases and J 4 bases; bases outside gene matches: 3. Germline V gene sequence: CDR1 SGDLS, CDR2 YYNGEE. In nucleotides, the CDR3 is TGTGCCAGCAGCGTAGATGGACAGGGATACAATGAGCAGTTCTTC. Translation: CASSVDGQGYNEQFF.

This clonotype was seen at least ten times. This sequence joins TRBV5-1 and TRBJ1-1; 7 bases agree with TRBD1. Looked up from germline, CDR1 is SGHRS and CDR2 is YFSETQ. Trimming cost V 10 bases and J 4 bases; bases outside gene matches: 10. The CDR3 length is 13 residues. The CDR3: CASRGEVITEAFF. The CDR3 nucleotides are TGCGCCTCCAGGGGGGAAGTAATCACTGAAGCTTTCTTT.

The genes are TRBV11-2 and TRBJ2-3; TRBD2 is a possible D gene (6 bases). The CDR3 length is 16 residues. Trimming took off 5 bases at V and 6 bases at J, with 21 bases between the two ends. Germline loops: CDR1 SGHAT, CDR2 FQNNGV. CDR3 nucleotides: TGTGCCAGCAGCCTCAGCAGAGTCGCGGGAACCGATACGCAGTATTTT. Translating gives CASSLSRVAGTDTQYF. Complete variable domain (other parts from reference TRBV11-2 and TRBJ2-3): EAGVAQSPRYKIIEKRQSVAFWCNPISGHATLYWYQQILGQGPKLLIQFQNNGVVDDSQLPKDRFSAERLKGVDSTLKIQPAKLEDSAVYLCASSLSRVAGTDTQYFGPGTRLTVL.

V gene TRBV20-1 combines with J gene TRBJ1-5; the D is unclear. CDR1 DFQATT and CDR2 SNEGSKA come from the germline V gene (reference sequence). Trimming took off 3 bases at V and 3 bases at J, with 15 bases between the two ends. The CDR3 length is 15 residues. The CDR3 reads CSARGYRENNQPQHF. CDR3 coding DNA: TGCAGTGCTAGGGGTTATAGGGAAAACAATCAGCCCCAGCATTTT.

This chain joins TRBV6-4 and TRBJ2-1, with TRBD2 as a possible D gene (6 bases). Germline V gene lookup returns CDR1 MRHNA and CDR2 SNTAGT. The CDR3 is 14 amino acids. V lost 0 bases to trimming and J lost 5 bases, with 8 bases between them. CDR3 region: CASSDSEGHNEQFF. The CDR3 nucleotides read TGTGCCAGCAGTGACTCGGAGGGCCACAATGAGCAGTTCTTC.

This clonotype was recorded at least ten times. The genes are TRBV28 and TRBJ2-7; tentatively, D is TRBD2 (5 bases). Germline V gene data show CDR1 as MDHEN and CDR2 as SYDVKM. Trimming shortened V by 11 bases and J by 1 base, and 18 bases separated the two germline ends. The CDR3 runs 14 residues. The CDR3 region is CASIGEGYSYEQYF. The CDR3 DNA is TGTGCCTCTATAGGTGAGGGATATTCCTACGAGCAGTACTTC.